A single sample is the source of the 9 T cell receptor beta chains below, sequenced in a study of blood T cell repertoires in COVID-19. The protocol was immunoSEQ multiplex PCR, while the TCRdb copy is restricted to in-frame clones and leaves out a portion. Of over 95,000 clones in the sample, more than 65% were seen once. Sequences were obtained from peripheral blood. These receptors all come from a man over 45 with acute or convalescent COVID-19.

The chain employs TRBV5-6 and TRBJ1-3; TRBD1 aligns across 7 bases. The CDR3 covers 14 residues. CDR1 and CDR2 from the germline V gene are SGHDT and YYEEEE. The ends lost 5 bases at V and 2 bases at J; junction bases unmatched: 4. The chain's CDR3 is CASRSRGAGNTIYF. CDR3 in DNA: TGTGCCAGCAGGAGCAGGGGGGCTGGAAACACCATATATTTT.

The chain recombines TRBV19 with TRBJ1-5; maybe TRBD1 (6 bases). CDR1 is LNHDA, CDR2 SQIVND, per germline (reference sequence). The length of the CDR3 is 15 residues. V was cut by 5 bases and J by 3 bases, with 14 bases left in between. The CDR3 DNA reads as TGTGCCAGTAGTCCGCAGGGGTCCCCCAATCAGCCCCAGCATTTT. It is translated as CASSPQGSPNQPQHF.

The rearrangement links TRBV6-4 to TRBJ1-5; D is undetermined. The length of the CDR3 is 13 residues. V shed 3 bases and J shed 6 bases, with 9 bases lying between them. Per the germline V gene, CDR1 is MRHNA and CDR2 is SNTAGT. CDR3 sequence: CASSEKTGQPQHF. The DNA of the CDR3 is TGTGCCAGCAGTGAAAAGACGGGTCAGCCCCAGCATTTT.

The rearrangement uses TRBV30 and TRBJ2-3; 8 bases match TRBD1. V shed 0 bases, J shed 6 bases, and the junction held 11 bases outside the gene matches. This CDR3 has 16 amino acids. CDR1 GTSNPN and CDR2 SVGIG come from the germline V gene (reference sequence). The CDR3 spells CAWSVRWGRGPDTQYF. The CDR3 DNA is TGTGCCTGGAGTGTACGGTGGGGCAGGGGGCCTGATACGCAGTATTTT.

The rearrangement uses TRBV29-1 and TRBJ2-3; 7 nucleotides line up with TRBD2. The V gene end was trimmed by 6 bases and the J gene end by 0 bases; junction bases not matched to a gene: 9. The germline V gene encodes CDR1 SQVTM and CDR2 ANQGSEA. The CDR3 sequence is 15 residues long. The CDR3 nucleotides read TGCAGCGTGGCGCGGGGGTCTACTAGCACAGATACGCAGTATTTT. Its translation is CSVARGSTSTDTQYF.

This chain uses TRBV18 with TRBJ1-4; D may be TRBD1 (5 bases). The ends were cut back, 8 bases at V and 4 bases at J, with 11 bases in the middle. The CDR3 spans 13 residues. Germline CDR1 KGHSH, CDR2 LQKENI. For the CDR3, the DNA is TGTGCCAGCACCAGGGCACTTAATGAAAAACTGTTTTTT. Its translation: CASTRALNEKLFF.

V and J are TRBV29-1 and TRBJ1-2, with D perhaps TRBD1 (5 bases). The V end lost 6 bases, the J end lost 2 bases, and 13 bases lay between the germline ends. The CDR3 sequence is 13 residues long. Germline CDR1 reads SQVTM; CDR2 reads ANQGSEA. The CDR3: CSVKDSLNYGYTF. The CDR3 DNA reads TGCAGCGTGAAAGACAGTTTAAACTATGGCTACACCTTC.

The rearrangement joins TRBV12-3 or TRBV12-4 to TRBJ2-5, with TRBD2 matching 8 bases. The J segment lost 4 bases and the V segment lost 6 bases, leaving 4 bases of the junction unmatched. There are 13 residues in the CDR3. CDR3 sequence reads: CASSKGLAETQYF. The CDR3 region has the DNA TGTGCCAGCAGCAAAGGACTAGCAGAGACCCAGTACTTC.

V usage is TRBV7-2 and J usage is TRBJ1-5; D is perhaps TRBD1 (5 bases). The CDR3 consists of 15 residues. Germline V gene data show CDR1 as SGHTA and CDR2 as FQGNSA. Trimming shortened V by 5 bases and J by 7 bases, and 18 bases separated the two germline ends. CDR3 amino acids: CASSPSGTGGQPQHF. The DNA for the CDR3 is TGTGCCAGCAGCCCTAGCGGGACTGGGGGGCAGCCCCAGCATTTT.